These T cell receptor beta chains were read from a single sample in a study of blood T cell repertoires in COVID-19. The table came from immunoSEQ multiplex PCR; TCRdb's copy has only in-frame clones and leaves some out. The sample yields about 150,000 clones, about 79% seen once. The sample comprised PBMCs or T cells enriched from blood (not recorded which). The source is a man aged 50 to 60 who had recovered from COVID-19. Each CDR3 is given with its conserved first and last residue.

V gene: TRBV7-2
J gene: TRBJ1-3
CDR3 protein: CASSLVVTGNTIYF

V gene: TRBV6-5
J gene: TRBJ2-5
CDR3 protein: CASSYIPGGQETQYF

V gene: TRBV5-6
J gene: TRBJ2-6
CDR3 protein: CASRDRGFITGANVLTF

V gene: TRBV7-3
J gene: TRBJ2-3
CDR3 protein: CASSLRGGVTDTQYF

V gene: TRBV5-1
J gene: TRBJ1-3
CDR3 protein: CASSLGSGSSGNTIYF

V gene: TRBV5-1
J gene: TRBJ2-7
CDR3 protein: CASSPQTGVLSYEQYF

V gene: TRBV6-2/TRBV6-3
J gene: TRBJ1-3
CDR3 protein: CASSYSTFFGTSIRGNTIYF

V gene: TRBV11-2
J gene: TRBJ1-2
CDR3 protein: CASSLATGGGYTF

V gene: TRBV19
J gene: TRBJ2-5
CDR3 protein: CASRDRLAGNQETQYF

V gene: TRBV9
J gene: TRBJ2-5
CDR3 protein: CASSTGQGAKQETQYF

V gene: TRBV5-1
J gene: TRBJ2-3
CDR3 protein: CASSLGRTSTDTQYF

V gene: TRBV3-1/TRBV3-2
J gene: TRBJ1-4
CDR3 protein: CASSSRGGGNEKLFF

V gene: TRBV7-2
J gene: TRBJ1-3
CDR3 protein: CASSLSGGSGNTIYF

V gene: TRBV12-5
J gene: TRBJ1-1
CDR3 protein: CASGLRDTEAFF

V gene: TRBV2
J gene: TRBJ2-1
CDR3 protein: CASIFKPAGASGNEQFF

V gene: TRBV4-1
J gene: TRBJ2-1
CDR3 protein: CASSQDGLAGGEQFF

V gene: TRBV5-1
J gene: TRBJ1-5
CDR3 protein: CATSTGVGQPQHF

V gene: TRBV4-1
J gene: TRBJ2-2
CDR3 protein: CASSQEGTGANTGELFF

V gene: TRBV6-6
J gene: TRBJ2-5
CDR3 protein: CASRTTGAGETQYF

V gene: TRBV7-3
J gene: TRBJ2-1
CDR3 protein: CASSPDSNLYNEQFF

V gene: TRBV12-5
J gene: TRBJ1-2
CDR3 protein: CASGLSDYGYTF

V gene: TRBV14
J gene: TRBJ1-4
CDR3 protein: CASSQGFRGGPTNEKLFF

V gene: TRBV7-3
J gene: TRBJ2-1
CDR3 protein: CASSATSANYNEQFF

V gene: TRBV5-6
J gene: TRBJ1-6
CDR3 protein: CASSLVGQLYNSPLHF

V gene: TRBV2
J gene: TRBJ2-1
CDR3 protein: CASTAGTNNEQFF

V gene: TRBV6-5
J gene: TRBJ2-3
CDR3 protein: CASSQNTQYF

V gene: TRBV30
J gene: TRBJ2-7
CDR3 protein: CASSPRQGISYEQYF

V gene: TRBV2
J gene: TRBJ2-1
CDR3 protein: CASSTGGAFDNEQFF

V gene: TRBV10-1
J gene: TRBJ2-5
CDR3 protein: CASSESGQGRETQYF

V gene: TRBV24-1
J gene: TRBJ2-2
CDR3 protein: CATSDLPADTGELFF

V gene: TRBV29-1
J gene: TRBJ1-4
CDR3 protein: CSVGGGANEKLFF

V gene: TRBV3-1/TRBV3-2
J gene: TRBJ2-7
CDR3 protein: CASSQATTGGSSEQYF

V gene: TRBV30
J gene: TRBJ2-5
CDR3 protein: CAWSISPTDPTQYF

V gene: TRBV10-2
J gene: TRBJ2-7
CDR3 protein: CASSGGTIVEQYF

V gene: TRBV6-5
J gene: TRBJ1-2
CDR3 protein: CASSYSKEGVYGYTF

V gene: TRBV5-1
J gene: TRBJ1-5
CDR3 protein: CASSLQGPNQPQHF

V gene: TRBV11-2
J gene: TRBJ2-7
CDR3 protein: CASSLEVAGASYEQYF

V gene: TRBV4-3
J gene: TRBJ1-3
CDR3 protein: CASSQDKGPGNTIYF

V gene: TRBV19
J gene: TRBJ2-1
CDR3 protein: CASSTTSGGASNEQFF

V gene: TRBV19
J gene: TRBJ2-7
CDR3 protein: CASSTALVYEQYF

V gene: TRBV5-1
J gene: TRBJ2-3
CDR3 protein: CASRPINRQGPDTQYF

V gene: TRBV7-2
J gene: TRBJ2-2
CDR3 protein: CASSSTGTGAGELFF

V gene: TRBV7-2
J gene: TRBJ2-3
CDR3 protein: CASSLVAKNTDTQYF

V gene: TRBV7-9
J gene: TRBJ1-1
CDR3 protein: CASSFLTGGTEAFF

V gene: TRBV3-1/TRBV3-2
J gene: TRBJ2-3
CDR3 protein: CASSQGSSGFTDTQYF